One sample yielded the 23 T cell receptor beta chains listed below, sequenced in a study of shared clonotypes between healthy human individuals. TCRdb keeps only in-frame clones here, not all; method: immunoSEQ multiplex PCR. The table records around 940,000 clones, 60% to 85% of them present only once. Sequencing input: memory CD4+ T cells sorted from blood. Subset reported: CD45RA-negative fraction. These receptors came from a man between 18 and 29 years old in good health.

This clone showed up just once. The CDR3 spells CASGFRGYNSPLHF. CDR3 DNA sequence: TGTGCTAGTGGTTTCAGGGGCTATAATTCACCCCTCCACTTT. This chain links TRBV12-5 with TRBJ1-6; D possibly corresponds to TRBD1 (6 bases). The CDR3 has 14 residues. Germline loops: CDR1 LGHNT, CDR2 FRNRAP. V was clipped by 3 bases and J by 3 bases, with 6 bases between them.

This clone came up once. V is TRBV7-2 and J is TRBJ2-3, with D uncertain. The V gene's germline CDR1 is SGHTA and CDR2 FQGNSA. V lost 1 base, J lost 4 bases, and 6 bases lay in between. There are 13 residues in the CDR3. The CDR3 sequence: CASSLVVSDTQYF. The CDR3, as DNA: TGTGCCAGCAGCTTAGTCGTTTCAGATACGCAGTATTTT.

The chain carries TRBV30 and TRBJ2-7; TRBD1 aligns across 8 bases. CDR1 and CDR2 from the germline V gene are GTSNPN and SVGIG (reference sequence). Unmatched junction bases numbered 8, after V lost 2 bases and J lost 5 bases. The CDR3 has 14 amino acids. This chain's CDR3 is CAWSKGQGYHEQYF. The CDR3, as DNA: TGTGCCTGGAGTAAAGGACAGGGATACCACGAGCAGTACTTC.

J is TRBJ1-2 and V is TRBV10-3; maybe TRBD1 (6 bases). V was shortened by 4 bases and J by 5 bases, with 11 bases between the two germline ends. CDR1 and CDR2 from the germline V gene are ENHRY and SYGVKD. The CDR3 runs to 13 residues. The CDR3 DNA follows: TGTGCCATCAGTGTTAACAGGGCATATGGCTACACCTTC. Its translation is CAISVNRAYGYTF.

This clone was counted a few times. The genes are TRBV1 and TRBJ2-3; TRBD2, as called in the table, went unchecked against the DNA. TRBV1 is a recognized pseudogene. This CDR3 spans 13 amino acids. The DNA of the CDR3 is TGCACCATACTAGCGGGAGGGCCAGATACGCAGTATTTT. Its translation: CTILAGGPDTQYF.

The chain carries TRBV14 and TRBJ2-1; the match to TRBD2 covers 13 bases. J lost 7 bases, V lost 5 bases, and 5 bases had no gene match. This CDR3 region has 15 residues. Germline V gives CDR1 SGHDN, CDR2 FVKESK. The CDR3 DNA follows: TGTGCCAGCAGCGGCCGGACTAGCGGGAGTAATGAGCAGTTCTTC. This sequence encodes CASSGRTSGSNEQFF.

The rearrangement joins TRBV9 to TRBJ1-2; TRBD1 might be the D (6 bases). Germline V gene lookup returns CDR1 SGDLS and CDR2 YYNGEE. Trimming removed 0 bases from V and 8 bases from J, with 17 bases in between. This CDR3 contains 15 residues. In DNA form, the CDR3 reads TGTGCCAGCAGCGTAGCTAGCGGGGGGCGAGGCGGCTACACCTTC. Residues: CASSVASGGRGGYTF.

This rearrangement joins TRBV18 to TRBJ2-5, with D perhaps being TRBD1 or TRBD2 (6 bases each). V lost 1 base to trimming and J lost 2 bases, with 11 bases between them. Germline V gene lookup returns CDR1 KGHSH and CDR2 LQKENI. This CDR3 spans 15 amino acids. CDR3 sequence: CASSPLTGAQETQYF. The DNA for the CDR3 is TGTGCCAGCTCACCACTCACGGGGGCTCAAGAGACCCAGTACTTC.

The chain links TRBV19 to TRBJ2-3; 7 nucleotides match TRBD1. This CDR3 is 14 amino acids long. Germline CDR1 LNHDA, CDR2 SQIVND (reference sequence). V shed 4 bases and J 4 bases; nucleotides not matched to a gene: 5. The CDR3 reads CASSNDRAPDTQYF. The CDR3, as DNA: TGTGCCAGTAGTAACGACAGGGCCCCAGATACGCAGTATTTT.

This clone was counted many times. CDR3 nucleotides: TGTGCCAGCAGCTACCCTGAAGAGCCCCAGCATTTT. It is translated as CASSYPEEPQHF. This sequence joins TRBV7-8 and TRBJ1-5; no clear D gene. Trimming took 4 bases from V and 8 from J, leaving 9 bases between them. The CDR3 totals 12 residues. Germline loops: CDR1 SGHVS, CDR2 FQNEAQ.

This clone occurred a few times. This chain connects TRBV5-6 to TRBJ1-2; 9 nucleotides match TRBD1. Per the germline V gene, CDR1 is SGHDT and CDR2 is YYEEEE. The CDR3 is made up of 14 amino acids. V dropped 3 bases and J dropped 2; count of bases not matched to a gene: 2. For the CDR3, the DNA is TGTGCCAGCAGCTGGGGGACAGGGAACTATGGCTACACCTTC. Translation: CASSWGTGNYGYTF.

This chain uses TRBV5-8 with TRBJ1-3, with D hard to call. The CDR3 length is 14 residues. Trimming removed 3 bases from V and 3 bases from J, with 10 bases in between. The germline V gene has CDR1 SGHTS and CDR2 YDEGEE. This CDR3 is CASSYRDGGNTIYF. CDR3 in DNA: TGTGCCAGCAGCTATCGTGACGGTGGAAACACCATATATTTT.

This clone was picked up one time. The V call is TRBV5-8, the J call TRBJ2-3; unclear D gene. This CDR3 is built from 12 residues. V was trimmed by 6 bases and J by 2 bases, leaving 7 bases between them. Germline V gene sequence: CDR1 SGHTS, CDR2 YDEGEE. The CDR3 reads CASNSLTDTQYF. The CDR3, as DNA: TGTGCCAGCAACTCGCTCACAGATACGCAGTATTTT.

In this sample, this clone turned up once. The CDR3 region is CASRRLASTYEQYF. In nucleotides, the CDR3 is TGCGCCAGCAGGCGTCTAGCGTCGACCTACGAGCAGTACTTC. The V call is TRBV5-1, the J call TRBJ2-7; tentative D call: TRBD2 (6 bases). V gave up 5 bases and J gave up 2 bases, with 14 bases separating them. Germline assignment: CDR1 SGHRS and CDR2 YFSETQ. This CDR3 is built from 14 residues.

V gene TRBV5-6 combines with J gene TRBJ2-3; D is tentatively TRBD1 or TRBD2 (5 bases each). This CDR3 contains 15 residues. The germline V gene has CDR1 SGHDT and CDR2 YYEEEE. Trimming removed 4 bases at V and 7 bases at J, with 19 bases between. The CDR3 sequence: CASSLPGTARNTQYF. The CDR3 DNA sequence: TGTGCCAGCAGCCTACCTGGGACCGCAAGGAATACGCAGTATTTT.

In this sample, this clone turned up a few times. This sequence joins TRBV7-9 and TRBJ1-2; no reliable D call. The CDR3 length is 12 residues. V was cut by 5 bases and J by 3 bases, with 7 bases left in between. CDR1 SEHNR and CDR2 FQNEAQ come from the germline V gene (reference sequence). CDR3 DNA: TGTGCCAGCAGCCCCCACGACTATGGCTACACCTTC. It codes for CASSPHDYGYTF.

V is TRBV28 and J is TRBJ2-7, with D perhaps matching TRBD1 (6 bases). CDR1 MDHEN and CDR2 SYDVKM come from the germline V gene. This CDR3 comprises 15 residues. V was pared by 3 bases and J by 2 bases, with 14 bases between. The CDR3 protein is CASSFSSTGTYEQYF. CDR3 in DNA: TGTGCCAGCAGTTTTAGTTCCACAGGGACCTACGAGCAGTACTTC.

The chain is built from TRBV28 and TRBJ1-6; 7 bases match TRBD1. J lost 7 bases, V lost 8 bases, and 8 bases had no gene match. CDR1 MDHEN and CDR2 SYDVKM come from the germline V gene. The CDR3 totals 14 residues. The CDR3 loop reads CASATGTANSPLHF. As DNA, the CDR3 is TGTGCCAGCGCAACCGGGACAGCGAATTCACCCCTCCACTTT.

V is TRBV7-2 and J is TRBJ1-1; D is possibly TRBD1 (5 bases). Germline lookup yields CDR1 SGHTA and CDR2 FQGNSA. The ends were cut back, 5 bases at V and 0 bases at J, with 13 bases in the middle. The CDR3 contains 15 residues. DNA for the CDR3: TGTGCCAGCAGCCCGGCCCGGGGACTGAACACTGAAGCTTTCTTT. This gives the protein CASSPARGLNTEAFF.

V gene TRBV30 combines with J gene TRBJ2-1; possible D gene TRBD2, 6 bases. The CDR3 loop spans 14 amino acids. V was cut by 2 bases and J by 2 bases, with 10 bases left in between. Germline CDR1 and CDR2: GTSNPN and SVGIG (reference sequence). Here the CDR3 reads CAWSFGLPYNEQFF. The CDR3 DNA reads TGTGCCTGGAGTTTTGGACTACCCTACAATGAGCAGTTCTTC. The variable domain in full, completed from reference TRBV30 and TRBJ2-1, reads SQTIHQWPATLVQPVGSPLSLECTVEGTSNPNLYWYRQAAGRGLQLLFYSVGIGQISSEVPQNLSASRPQDRQFILSSKKLLLSDSGFYLCAWSFGLPYNEQFFGPGTRLTVL.

J is TRBJ1-6 and V is TRBV2; D is unresolved. V lost 5 bases, J lost 5 bases, and 7 bases lay in between. The CDR3 runs to 13 residues. CDR1 and CDR2 (germline): SNHLY, FYNNEI. Written as DNA, the CDR3 is TGTGCCAGCAGTCTCCTTGATAATTCACCCCTCCACTTT. It encodes CASSLLDNSPLHF.

V usage is TRBV2 and J usage is TRBJ2-5, with unresolved D. CDR3 size: 14 residues. Germline lookup yields CDR1 SNHLY and CDR2 FYNNEI. The V and J ends lost 8 bases and 1 base respectively, with 14 bases between them. DNA of the CDR3: TGTGCCAGCGGGATCCGGGTACTCCAAGAGACCCAGTACTTC. It is translated as CASGIRVLQETQYF. Combining the CDR3 with reference TRBV2 and TRBJ2-5 gives the whole variable domain EPEVTQTPSHQVTQMGQEVILRCVPISNHLYFYWYRQILGQKVEFLVSFYNNEISEKSEIFDDQFSVERPDGSNFTLKIRSTKLEDSAMYFCASGIRVLQETQYFGPGTRLLVL.

J is TRBJ1-6 and V is TRBV6-6; no definite D call. The length of the CDR3 is 12 residues. Trimming left V 2 bases short and J 14 bases short, with 10 bases between. Germline V lookup: CDR1 MNHNY, CDR2 SVGAGI (reference sequence). The CDR3 nucleotides read TGTGCCAGCAGTTACGGGAGCTATTCCCTCCACTTT. Protein: CASSYGSYSLHF.